The clone carrying this TCR beta chain has at least ten counts. Its antigen is undetermined. Time point specified: newly diagnosed GD, antithyroid drugs for less than 3 months. The TCR library was made from RNA that had been extracted from PBMCs in TRIzol. Building the TCR beta libraries relied on iRepertoire HTBI primers, and CDR3 regions underwent Arm-PCR. Under the authors' procedure: Identification yielded 62 TRBV and around 15 TRBJ segments across samples. Each CDR3 protein is one row after TCRdb ran MiXCR on the multiplex PCR reads. These V and J calls originate from TCRdb's pipeline instead of the authors' own analysis. The data show a few hundred thousand distinct CDR3 sequences, about 16% seen once. The length of the CDR3 is 18 residues. CDR1 and CDR2 (germline): SGHTA, FQGNSA. Trimming removed 0 bases from V and 6 bases from J; junction bases left unmatched: 14. These data originate in a study of regulatory T cells in long-lasting Graves disease. Whole-study findings and limits: New patients shared 800 to 1,000 public clonotypes, fewer than the approximately 2,500 shared by persistent patients. Having few samples may have compromised the accuracy. Persistent disease preferred TRBV28, TRBJ1-2 and TRBJ2-5; new disease, TRBV20-1 and TRBJ2-1.

The starting material was peripheral blood mononuclear cells (PBMCs), obtained at new diagnosis, from a patient treated with antithyroid drugs. The clonotype was recovered from a female donor with Graves disease. The V call is TRBV7-2, the J call TRBJ2-3; 8 bases agree with TRBD1. In nucleotides, the CDR3 is TGTGCCAGCAGCTTAGCGGGGGTCCTCCAGGGGGCAGGGGATACGCAGTATTTT. It encodes CASSLAGVLQGAGDTQYF.